The clone carrying this TCR beta chain was observed at least ten times. CDR1 and CDR2 from the germline V gene are LNHDA and SQIVND (reference sequence). This CDR3 region has 14 residues. V lost 7 bases, J lost 0 bases, and 12 bases lay in between. These data are taken from a study of regulatory T cells in long-lasting Graves disease. Time point defined: newly diagnosed GD, antithyroid drugs for less than 3 months. RNA from PBMCs was the source of the TCR library. Both iRepertoire HTBI primers and Arm-PCR of CDR3 regions were used to build the TCR beta libraries. Via MiXCR, TCRdb re-called the multiplex PCR reads, giving one row per CDR3 protein. The sample carries a few hundred thousand distinct CDR3 sequences, approximately 20% recorded once.

The material was peripheral blood mononuclear cells (PBMCs), obtained at new diagnosis, from a patient treated with antithyroid drugs. The chain has TRBV19 and TRBJ1-2; unclear D gene. The sequence came from a female donor with Graves disease. The CDR3 DNA reads TGTGCCAGTAAGCCCCGGAAGACTAACTATGGCTACACCTTC. This translates into CASKPRKTNYGYTF.